This T cell receptor beta chain was obtained from a study of tissue T cells after allogeneic stem cell transplantation. Study findings and constraints: Tissue-detected TCR repertoire was only partly captured by blood and spleen T cells.

Clones were sequenced by immunoSEQ multiplex PCR, and TCRdb holds only the in-frame ones, with some missing. Among approximately 3,000 clones listed, roughly half were seen once. Germline-derived CDR1 and CDR2 are KGHPV and FQNQEV (reference sequence). Trimming cost V 2 bases and J 0 bases, with 7 bases left between them. This CDR3 has 14 amino acids. Of note for this clone: The target antigen is unknown. Gene names and germline match the mouse. The read ends 1 residue shy of where the CDR3 ends; the end is completed using the germline J gene.

This sample's time point: mouse harvest day 14 after allogeneic transplant. The graft held 10^6 splenic CD5+ T cells and 10^7 T-cell-depleted bone marrow cells. Sequencing used gut tissue. The clonotype originates from a female BALB/c mouse given C57BL/6 T cells with graft-versus-host disease after an allogeneic hematopoietic cell transplant. This chain uses TRBV26 with TRBJ1-2; D not certain. The CDR3 sequence is CASSLTYANSDYTF. The sequenced CDR3 bases are TGTGCCAGCAGTCTGACATATGCAAACTCCGACTACACC.